The clone carrying this T cell receptor (beta chain) appeared a few times. Its antigen is unidentified. The sample belongs to a study of post-analysis software for immune sequencing data. Prepared TCR beta cDNA libraries contained unique molecular identifiers. The T cell input of roughly 0.95 to 10 million gave approximately 460,000 cDNA molecules. TCRdb processed the PCR reads anew with MiXCR; each CDR3 protein has one entry. Of hundreds of thousands of distinct CDR3 sequences in the sample, roughly half were seen once. V dropped 1 base and J dropped 3 bases, with 11 bases sitting between them. Germline V gene data show CDR1 as SGHDT and CDR2 as YYEEEE. CDR3 length: 15 residues. Broader study findings: Samples from one preparation batch, clustered by F measure, grouped strongly together. Patients carried roughly 5 TRBV segments more frequently than controls did, and TRBV5-6, TRBV5-1 and TRBV20-1 were among them. Compared against controls, patients with multiple sclerosis displayed significantly lower normalized Chao1 diversity.

This clonotype was obtained from a girl aged 5 to 17 with multiple sclerosis. The chain uses TRBV5-6 and TRBJ1-5; D uncertain. What was sequenced was blood. Written as DNA, the CDR3 is TGTGCCAGCAGCTTGATATCAGGTGTCAATCAGCCCCAGCATTTT. Amino acids: CASSLISGVNQPQHF.